A selection of T cell receptor beta chains follows, all from one sample in a study of cytomegalovirus exposure and HLA in healthy donors. This table comes from immunoSEQ multiplex PCR, and its TCRdb copy is limited to in-frame clones, with some not included. The sample holds about 160,000 clones. Material for sequencing was PBMCs. The receptors stem from a man aged 25-45 years in good health and CMV-seronegative. Both conserved end residues are part of each CDR3. The D gene is left open where the match is weak.

TRBD1	TRBJ2-7	TRBV27	18	TGTGCCAGCAGTTCATGGACAGGTACAACGGGAATAACCGACGAGCAGTACTTC	CASSSWTGTTGITDEQYF
-	TRBJ1-4	TRBV5-6	15	TGTGCCAGCAGCCGCCCCCAGACGGCGGCGGAAAAACTGTTTTTT	CASSRPQTAAEKLFF
TRBD1	TRBJ1-5	TRBV19	14	TGTGCCAGTAGTATGCAGGGGGCCTTGGGGCCCCAGCATTTT	CASSMQGALGPQHF
TRBD1	TRBJ1-1	TRBV9	15	TGTGCCAGCAGCCCCTTGGGACAGACGAACACTGAAGCTTTCTTT	CASSPLGQTNTEAFF
TRBD1	TRBJ2-5	TRBV7-3	13	TGTGCCAGCAGCTTCGGACAGGAAGAGACCCAGTACTTC	CASSFGQEETQYF
TRBD1	TRBJ2-5	TRBV7-2	14	TGTGCCAGCAGCGTAGGGGGCACTAAAGAGACCCAGTACTTC	CASSVGGTKETQYF
TRBD2	TRBJ2-3	TRBV4-3	16	TGCGCCAGCAGCCAAGTAGCGGGAGGGAACACAGATACGCAGTATTTT	CASSQVAGGNTDTQYF
TRBD2	TRBJ2-3	TRBV10-3	16	TGTGCCATCAGTGTCCAAGCGGGAGGGAGCACAGATACGCAGTATTTT	CAISVQAGGSTDTQYF
TRBD1	TRBJ1-2	TRBV10-3	14	TGTGCCATCAGTGAACCGACAGGGGGCCACGGCTACACCTTC	CAISEPTGGHGYTF
TRBD1	TRBJ2-3	TRBV5-5	16	TGTGCCAGTAAGTCGTGGTGGACAGGGTATACAGATACGCAGTATTTT	CASKSWWTGYTDTQYF
-	TRBJ1-2	TRBV5-1	13	TGCGCCAGCAGCTCCGGGGAGGGTCTCGGCTACACCTTC	CASSSGEGLGYTF
-	TRBJ2-1	TRBV10-1	13	TGCGCCAGCAGCCCCACTCTTGACTTAGGGCAGTTCTTC	CASSPTLDLGQFF
TRBD1	TRBJ1-5	TRBV28	13	TGTGCCAGCCAAGGACAGGGGACGCAGCCCCAGCATTTT	CASQGQGTQPQHF
-	TRBJ1-1	TRBV6-5	14	TGTGCCAGCAGTTACTGGGGGGAGAACACTGAAGCTTTCTTT	CASSYWGENTEAFF
TRBD1	TRBJ2-1	TRBV5-6	14	TGTGCCAGCAGCTTAAAGGGGGGACAGGGCCAGCGGTTCTTC	CASSLKGGQGQRFF
TRBD2	TRBJ2-7	TRBV5-1	15	TGCGCCAGCAACCCCGGGACTAGCGGGATAAACGAGCAGTACTTC	CASNPGTSGINEQYF
TRBD2	TRBJ2-2	TRBV11-3	18	TGTGCCAGCAGCACCAGACTAGCGGGTCGTCGGGGCACCGGGGAGCTGTTTTTT	CASSTRLAGRRGTGELFF
-	TRBJ2-1	TRBV2	13	TGTGCCAGCACGGGATTTATGGACAATGAGCAGTTCTTC	CASTGFMDNEQFF
-	TRBJ1-5	TRBV5-5	13	TGTGCCAGCAGCCAGTCCCTCAATCAGCCCCAGCATTTT	CASSQSLNQPQHF
-	TRBJ1-1	TRBV6-5	11	TGTGCCACCGAAAGGGGTATTGAAGCTTTCTTT	CATERGIEAFF
-	TRBJ2-7	TRBV9	17	TGTGCCAGCAGCGTAGAGAGAAGCTTTCTAGGGGTTTACGAGCAGTACTTC	CASSVERSFLGVYEQYF
-	TRBJ2-1	TRBV7-3	17	TGTGCCAGCAGCTTACTTGTTGGTAGCGACTCCTACAATGAGCAGTTCTTC	CASSLLVGSDSYNEQFF
TRBD1	TRBJ2-1	TRBV19	12	TGTGCCAGCAAACAGGGGAACAATGAGCAGTTCTTC	CASKQGNNEQFF
-	TRBJ2-5	TRBV27	13	TGTGCCAGCACAGGGGCCCCTCAAGAGACCCAGTACTTC	CASTGAPQETQYF
-	TRBJ2-7	TRBV10-3	14	TGTGCCATCAGTGAGTCCGGCAGGGGCGGCGAGCAGTACTTC	CAISESGRGGEQYF
-	TRBJ2-1	TRBV5-1	14	TGCGCCAGCAGCTTGCGGCTAGCGTCCAATGAGCAGTTCTTC	CASSLRLASNEQFF
TRBD2	TRBJ2-5	TRBV27	12	TGTGCCAGCGGGACTACCCTCGAGACCCAGTACTTC	CASGTTLETQYF
TRBD2	TRBJ2-7	TRBV4-2	15	TGTGCCAGCAGCCCGACTAGCGGGAGTTCCTACGAGCAGTACTTC	CASSPTSGSSYEQYF
TRBD2	TRBJ2-7	TRBV28	16	TGTGCCAGCAGTTCCCTTCGGGGCGGGAGGTTCTACGAGCAGTACTTC	CASSSLRGGRFYEQYF
-	TRBJ2-2	TRBV5-1	13	TGCGCCAGCGGTCCTTCCGGGGCCGGGGAGCTGTTTTTT	CASGPSGAGELFF
TRBD2	TRBJ2-1	TRBV30	12	TGTGCCGGGGAGCACCAGACTAGCGGGCCGGTCTTC	CAGEHQTSGPVF
TRBD1	TRBJ1-2	TRBV4-3	16	TGCGCCAGCAGCCAAGAATTGGCAGGGGGCGGCTATGGCTACACCTTC	CASSQELAGGGYGYTF
-	TRBJ1-1	TRBV19	14	TGTGCCAGTAGTATACAGTTCCTGAACACTGAAGCTTTCTTT	CASSIQFLNTEAFF
-	TRBJ2-1	TRBV4-2	16	TGTGCCAGCAGCCACTACCGGGTTTATTCCTACAATGAGCAGTTCTTC	CASSHYRVYSYNEQFF
-	TRBJ2-7	TRBV5-4	15	TGTGCCAGCAGCTTGGAAACAGGGGGGGCCTACGAGCAGTACTTC	CASSLETGGAYEQYF
-	TRBJ2-3	TRBV2	14	TGTGCCAGCGCCCCCTCGATAGCTTCCGATACGCAGTATTTT	CASAPSIASDTQYF
-	TRBJ2-7	TRBV19	15	TGTGCCAGTAGTATAGACCGGGACTTGAACTACGAGCAGTACTTC	CASSIDRDLNYEQYF
-	TRBJ2-6	TRBV28	15	TGTGCCAGCAGCCCAGGGGGGACTGGGGCCAACGTCCTGACTTTC	CASSPGGTGANVLTF
-	TRBJ2-1	TRBV4-1	14	TGCGCCAGCAGCCAAGAGACTAACCTCAATGAGCAGTTCTTC	CASSQETNLNEQFF
TRBD2	TRBJ2-3	TRBV30	12	TGTGCCTGGAGTGTACTCGAGACTAGCTTTTATTTT	CAWSVLETSFYF
-	TRBJ2-1	TRBV27	14	TGTGCCAGCAGTTCCATTCTAGTATCGAATGAGCAGTTCTTC	CASSSILVSNEQFF
TRBD1	TRBJ2-7	TRBV27	16	TGTGCCAGCAGTCTGGCCTCGGGACAGGGGTACTACGAGCAGTACTTC	CASSLASGQGYYEQYF
-	TRBJ2-7	TRBV28	16	TGTGCCAGCAGTTTAGATCCGGGTGCTGGGGCGGAGGAGCAGTACTTC	CASSLDPGAGAEEQYF
TRBD1	TRBJ2-3	TRBV11-2	16	TGTGCCAGCAGCCCCATGGGCAGGGGGACGTCGGATACGCAGTATTTT	CASSPMGRGTSDTQYF
TRBD1	TRBJ1-4	TRBV7-6	16	TGTGCCAGCAGCTTCCAGGGGGCAGGAGCTAATGAAAAACTGTTTTTT	CASSFQGAGANEKLFF
-	TRBJ1-4	TRBV27	16	TGTGCCAGCAGTTTAAGCGCCAGGGCCTCTAATGAAAAACTGTTTTTT	CASSLSARASNEKLFF
TRBD2	TRBJ2-7	TRBV15	15	TGTGCCACCAGCAGAGGTAGCGGGGGGACTGGGGAGCAGTACTTC	CATSRGSGGTGEQYF
TRBD2	TRBJ2-7	TRBV13	15	TGTGCCAGCAGCTTCTTAGCGGGAGGGCCGGAGGAGCAGTACTTC	CASSFLAGGPEEQYF
-	TRBJ2-7	TRBV7-9	15	TGTGCCAGCAGCTTTACCAGCAGACCAGGCTACGAGCAGTACTTC	CASSFTSRPGYEQYF
TRBD1	TRBJ1-2	TRBV11-3	16	TGTGCCAGCAGCTTAGACCGGACAGGCTCTAACTATGGCTACACCTTC	CASSLDRTGSNYGYTF
-	TRBJ2-1	TRBV30	12	TGTGCCTGGAGTGTACGTGACACTGAGCAGTTCTTC	CAWSVRDTEQFF